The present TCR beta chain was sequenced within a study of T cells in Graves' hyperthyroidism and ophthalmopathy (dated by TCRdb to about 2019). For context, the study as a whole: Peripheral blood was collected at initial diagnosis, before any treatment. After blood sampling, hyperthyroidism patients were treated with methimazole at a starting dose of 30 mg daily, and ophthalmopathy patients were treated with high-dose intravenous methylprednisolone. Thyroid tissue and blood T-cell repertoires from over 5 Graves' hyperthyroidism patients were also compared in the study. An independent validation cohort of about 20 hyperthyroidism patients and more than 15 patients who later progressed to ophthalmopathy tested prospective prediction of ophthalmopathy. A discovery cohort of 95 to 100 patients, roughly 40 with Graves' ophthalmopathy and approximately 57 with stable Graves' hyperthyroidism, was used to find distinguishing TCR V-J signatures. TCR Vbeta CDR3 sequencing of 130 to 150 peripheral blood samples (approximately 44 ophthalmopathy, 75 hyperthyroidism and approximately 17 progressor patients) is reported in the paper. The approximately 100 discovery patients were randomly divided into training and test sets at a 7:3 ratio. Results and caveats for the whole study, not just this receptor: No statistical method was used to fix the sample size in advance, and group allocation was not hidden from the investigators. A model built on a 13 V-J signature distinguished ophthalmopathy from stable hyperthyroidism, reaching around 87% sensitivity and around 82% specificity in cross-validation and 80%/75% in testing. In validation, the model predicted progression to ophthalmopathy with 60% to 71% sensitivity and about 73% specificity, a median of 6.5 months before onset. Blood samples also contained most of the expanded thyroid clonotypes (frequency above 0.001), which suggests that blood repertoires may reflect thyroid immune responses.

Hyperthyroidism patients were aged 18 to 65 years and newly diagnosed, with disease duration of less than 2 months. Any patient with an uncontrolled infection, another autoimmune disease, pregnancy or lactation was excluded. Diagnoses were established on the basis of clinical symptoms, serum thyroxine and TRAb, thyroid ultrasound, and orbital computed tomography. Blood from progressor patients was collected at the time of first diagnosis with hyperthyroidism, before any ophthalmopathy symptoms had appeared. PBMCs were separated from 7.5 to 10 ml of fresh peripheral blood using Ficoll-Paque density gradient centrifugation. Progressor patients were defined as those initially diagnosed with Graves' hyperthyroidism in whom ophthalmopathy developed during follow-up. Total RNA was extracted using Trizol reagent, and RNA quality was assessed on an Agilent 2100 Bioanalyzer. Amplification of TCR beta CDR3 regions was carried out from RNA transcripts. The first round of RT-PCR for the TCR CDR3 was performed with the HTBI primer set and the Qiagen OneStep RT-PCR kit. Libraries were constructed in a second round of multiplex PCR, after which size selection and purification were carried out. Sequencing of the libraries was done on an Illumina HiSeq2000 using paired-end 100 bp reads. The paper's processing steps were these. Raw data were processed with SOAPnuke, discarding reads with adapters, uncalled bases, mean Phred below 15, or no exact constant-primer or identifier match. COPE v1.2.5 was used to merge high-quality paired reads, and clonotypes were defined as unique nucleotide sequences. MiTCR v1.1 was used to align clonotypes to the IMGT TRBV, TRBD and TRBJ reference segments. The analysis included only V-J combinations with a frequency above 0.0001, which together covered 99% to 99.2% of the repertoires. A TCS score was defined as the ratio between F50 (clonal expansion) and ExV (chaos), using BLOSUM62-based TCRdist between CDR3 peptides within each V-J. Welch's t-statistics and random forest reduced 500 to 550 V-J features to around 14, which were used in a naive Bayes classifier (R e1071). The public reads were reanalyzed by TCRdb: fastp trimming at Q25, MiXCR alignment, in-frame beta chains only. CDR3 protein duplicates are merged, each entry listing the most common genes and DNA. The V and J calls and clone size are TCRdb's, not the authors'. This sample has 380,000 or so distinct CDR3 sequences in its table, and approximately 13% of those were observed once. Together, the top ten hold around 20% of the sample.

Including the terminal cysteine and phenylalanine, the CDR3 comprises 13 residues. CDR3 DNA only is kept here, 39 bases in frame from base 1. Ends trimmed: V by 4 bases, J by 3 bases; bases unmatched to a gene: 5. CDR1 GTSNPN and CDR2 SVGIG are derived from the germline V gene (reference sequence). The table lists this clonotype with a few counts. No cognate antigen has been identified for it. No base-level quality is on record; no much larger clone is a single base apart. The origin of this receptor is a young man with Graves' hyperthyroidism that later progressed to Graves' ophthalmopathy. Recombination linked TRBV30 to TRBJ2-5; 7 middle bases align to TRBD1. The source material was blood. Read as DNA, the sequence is TGTGCCTGGATGCGAGGGGGCGAAGAGACCCAGTACTTC. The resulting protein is CAWMRGGEETQYF.